The clone carrying this T cell receptor (beta chain) was counted a few times. The target antigen is unknown. The data were taken from a study of cytomegalovirus exposure and HLA in healthy donors. Regarding the study as a whole: Most subjects' HLA-A and HLA-B alleles were reportedly predicted from TCR beta sequences. Earlier results showed most TCR beta V segments being productive about 87% or about 30% of the time.

Looked up from germline, CDR1 is SGHTS and CDR2 is YDEGEE. V dropped 3 bases and J dropped 5; count of bases not matched to a gene: 5. The CDR3 spans 14 residues. Primers: 60 Vbeta forward and 13 Jbeta reverse. Sequencing used immunoSEQ multiplex PCR; TCRdb keeps in-frame clones, though not all of them. The sample contains 90,000 to 100,000 clones, about 72% of which appear only once. Sequencing was done on a sample of PBMCs. This sequence was found in a woman aged 55-70 years in good health and CMV-seropositive. The chain employs TRBV5-8 and TRBJ1-5; TRBD1 agrees at 7 bases. The CDR3 DNA reads TGTGCCAGCAGCTCCCGACAGGGCCATCAGCCCCAGCATTTT. Amino acid sequence: CASSSRQGHQPQHF.